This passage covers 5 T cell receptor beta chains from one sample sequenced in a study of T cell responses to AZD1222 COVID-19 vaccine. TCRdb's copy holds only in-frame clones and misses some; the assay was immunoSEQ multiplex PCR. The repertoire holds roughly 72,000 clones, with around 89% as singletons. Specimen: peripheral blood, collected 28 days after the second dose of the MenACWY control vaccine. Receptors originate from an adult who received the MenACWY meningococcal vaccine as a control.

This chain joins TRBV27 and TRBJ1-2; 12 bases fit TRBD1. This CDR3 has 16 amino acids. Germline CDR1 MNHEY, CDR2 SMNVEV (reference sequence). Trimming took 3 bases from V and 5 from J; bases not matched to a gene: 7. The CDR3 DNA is TGTGCCAGCAGTTTCTCCGGGACAGGGGGCGGTTATGGCTACACCTTC. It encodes CASSFSGTGGGYGYTF.

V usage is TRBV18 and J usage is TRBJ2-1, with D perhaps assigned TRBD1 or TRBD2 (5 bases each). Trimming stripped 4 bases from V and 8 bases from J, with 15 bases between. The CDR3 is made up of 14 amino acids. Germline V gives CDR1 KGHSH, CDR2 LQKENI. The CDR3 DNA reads TGTGCCAGCTCACAATCCGGGACCCCCGATGAGCAGTTCTTC. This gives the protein CASSQSGTPDEQFF.

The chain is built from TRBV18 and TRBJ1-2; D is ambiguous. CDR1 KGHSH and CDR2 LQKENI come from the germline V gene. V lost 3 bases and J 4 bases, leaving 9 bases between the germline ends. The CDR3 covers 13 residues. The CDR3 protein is CASSPETTYGYTF. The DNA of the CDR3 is TGTGCCAGCTCACCGGAAACCACCTATGGCTACACCTTC.

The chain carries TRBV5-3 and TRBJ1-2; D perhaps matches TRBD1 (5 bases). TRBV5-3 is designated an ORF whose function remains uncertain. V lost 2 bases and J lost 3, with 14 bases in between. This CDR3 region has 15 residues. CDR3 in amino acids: CARSFFPGRYYGYTF. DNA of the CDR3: TGTGCCAGAAGCTTTTTTCCAGGGAGATACTATGGCTACACCTTC.

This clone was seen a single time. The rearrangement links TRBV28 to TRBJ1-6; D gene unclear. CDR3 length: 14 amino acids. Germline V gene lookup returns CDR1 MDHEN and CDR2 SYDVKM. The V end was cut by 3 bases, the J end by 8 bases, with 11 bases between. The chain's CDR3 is CASSFGTDHSPLHF. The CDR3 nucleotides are TGTGCCAGCAGTTTTGGCACGGACCATTCACCCCTCCACTTT.